The next 22 T cell receptor beta chains were all read from a single sample in a study of naive and memory T cell subsets. Two oligonucleotides, mixed equimolar, formed the beta constant-region primer covering TRBC1 and TRBC2. The ligated cDNA underwent four PCR rounds using SP2 and nested alpha and beta constant-region primers. TCRdb used MiXCR to reprocess the UMI-ligation and nested PCR reads, holding one entry per CDR3 protein. The sample yields fewer than 9,500 distinct CDR3 sequences, roughly 29% seen once. The material sequenced was CD8+ TEMRA cells from blood. Sample subset: effector memory re-expressing CD45RA, CD45RA+ CD27-. All receptors derive from a human donor in good health.

In its sample, this clonotype is medium-sized (0.01 to 0.1%). The chain is built from TRBV12-3 or TRBV12-4 and TRBJ1-2, with D possibly being TRBD1 (5 bases). This CDR3 spans 14 amino acids. V dropped 3 bases and J dropped 4 bases, with 12 bases sitting between them. CDR3 sequence (DNA): TGTGCCAGCAGTTTCGTTGGGGACGGCTATGGCTACACCTTC. Translation: CASSFVGDGYGYTF.

This clonotype has more than one count but fewer than ten. This chain links TRBV2 with TRBJ2-5; D is ambiguous. The CDR3 covers 13 residues. Germline lookup yields CDR1 SNHLY and CDR2 FYNNEI. V dropped 8 bases and J dropped 0 bases, with 10 bases sitting between them. CDR3 coding DNA: TGTGCCAGCTTCTTTGGGCACCAAGAGACCCAGTACTTC. Amino acid sequence: CASFFGHQETQYF.

V is TRBV5-1 and J is TRBJ2-2; 7 nucleotides agree with TRBD1. The ends lost 5 bases at V and 7 bases at J; junction bases unmatched: 5. The CDR3 has 13 amino acids. In germline, CDR1 is SGHRS, CDR2 YFSETQ. CDR3 DNA sequence: TGCGCCAGCAGAACAGGGGAAATCGGGGAGCTGTTTTTT. Protein sequence: CASRTGEIGELFF. The full variable domain, its missing parts supplied by reference TRBV5-1 and TRBJ2-2, is KAGVTQTPRYLIKTRGQQVTLSCSPISGHRSVSWYQQTPGQGLQFLFEYFSETQRNKGNFPGRFSGRQFSNSRSEMNVSTLELGDSALYLCASRTGEIGELFFGEGSRLTVL.

V gene TRBV18 combines with J gene TRBJ2-7; D is possibly TRBD1 (6 bases). The length of the CDR3 is 13 residues. Trimming took 3 bases from V and 3 from J, leaving 9 bases between them. CDR1 KGHSH and CDR2 LQKENI come from the germline V gene. CDR3 loop: CASSPGQIYEQYF. As DNA, the CDR3 is TGTGCCAGCTCACCTGGACAGATCTACGAGCAGTACTTC.

The table lists this clonotype with a few counts. The chain couples TRBV2 to TRBJ2-1; the match to TRBD2 covers 8 bases. The V and J ends lost 6 bases and 6 bases, in that order; junction bases with no gene match: 16. Germline assignment: CDR1 SNHLY and CDR2 FYNNEI. The CDR3 sequence is 17 residues long. CDR3 sequence: CASRNSGAGGPSNEQFF. CDR3 nucleotides: TGTGCCAGCAGGAACTCCGGCGCGGGGGGCCCTAGCAATGAGCAGTTCTTC.

The gene calls are TRBV4-3 and TRBJ2-5; tentative D call: TRBD2 (7 bases). Germline CDR1 reads LGHNA; CDR2 reads YSLEER. The CDR3 consists of 17 residues. V gave up 0 bases and J gave up 5 bases, with 19 bases separating them. The CDR3 reads CASSQDILPRGAETQYF. CDR3 bases: TGCGCCAGCAGCCAAGATATCCTCCCTCGGGGGGCGGAGACCCAGTACTTC.

The CDR3 DNA is TGTGCCAGCTCACCGTCGACAGGGGAGATCGTAACGCAGTATTTT. It specifies CASSPSTGEIVTQYF. The chain joins TRBV18 to TRBJ2-3; 8 nucleotides match TRBD1. Trimming cost V 3 bases and J 9 bases; bases outside gene matches: 11. This CDR3 has 15 amino acids. Germline CDR1 KGHSH, CDR2 LQKENI. Full variable domain (remainder filled in from reference TRBV18 and TRBJ2-3): NAGVMQNPRHLVRRRGQEARLRCSPMKGHSHVYWYRQLPEEGLKFMVYLQKENIIDESGMPKERFSAEFPKEGPSILRIQQVVRGDSAAYFCASSPSTGEIVTQYFGPGTRLTVL.

This clonotype was seen just once. The chain couples TRBV12-3 or TRBV12-4 to TRBJ2-7, with 7 bases matching TRBD2. This CDR3 is 14 amino acids long. J was trimmed by 6 bases and V by 5 bases; bases with no gene match: 10. CDR3 sequence: CASSTTPGTTEQYF. Written as DNA, the CDR3 is TGTGCCAGCAGTACCACTCCCGGGACTACCGAGCAGTACTTC.

This clonotype was counted a single time. The rearrangement joins TRBV5-5 to TRBJ2-7; no clear D gene. This CDR3 is 15 amino acids long. V lost 1 base to trimming and J lost 1 base, with 12 bases between them. The germline V gene encodes CDR1 SGHKS and CDR2 YYEKEE (reference sequence). The CDR3 region has the DNA TGTGCCAGCAGCTTGTGGTACAGTGCGTCCTACGAGCAGTACTTC. It specifies CASSLWYSASYEQYF.

This clonotype has a single count. This chain connects TRBV2 to TRBJ2-2; TRBD1 aligns across 10 bases. This CDR3 comprises 15 residues. The V segment lost 8 bases and the J segment 6 bases; nucleotides outside the gene matches: 9. The germline V gene has CDR1 SNHLY and CDR2 FYNNEI. The CDR3 DNA reads as TGTGCCAGCGGAGCCTGGACAGGGGGGTCCGGGGAGCTGTTTTTT. Translating gives CASGAWTGGSGELFF.

The chain uses TRBV3-1 and TRBJ1-5; D is perhaps TRBD1 (6 bases). Per germline, CDR1 LGHDT and CDR2 YNNKEL (reference sequence). The CDR3 runs 15 residues. The V end lost 2 bases, the J end lost 6 bases, and 14 bases lay between the germline ends. DNA for the CDR3: TGTGCCAGCAGCCAAAACAGGGTTTTTGGTCAGCCCCAGCATTTT. It codes for CASSQNRVFGQPQHF.

The gene calls are TRBV9 and TRBJ2-1; D not resolved. The CDR3 is made up of 13 amino acids. Looked up from germline, CDR1 is SGDLS and CDR2 is YYNGEE. Trimming removed 3 bases from V and 3 bases from J, with 7 bases in between. CDR3 loop: CASSAFDYNEQFF. In DNA form, the CDR3 reads TGTGCCAGCAGCGCCTTTGACTACAATGAGCAGTTCTTC.

This clonotype was found a few times. This chain links TRBV7-9 with TRBJ1-1; D may be TRBD1 (5 bases). V was cut by 3 bases and J by 4 bases, with 18 bases left in between. The CDR3 is made up of 16 amino acids. Germline CDR1 and CDR2: SEHNR and FQNEAQ (reference sequence). The DNA for the CDR3 is TGTGCCAGCAGCTTGACGGACATCCCGAGGGGCACTGAAGCTTTCTTT. Its translation is CASSLTDIPRGTEAFF.

This chain uses TRBV27 with TRBJ2-7, with D perhaps matching TRBD1 or TRBD2 (5 bases each). Germline values: CDR1 MNHEY, CDR2 SMNVEV (reference sequence). CDR3 length equals 13 residues. Between the trimmed V and J ends, which lost 6 bases and 2 bases, there was a span of 11 bases. In DNA form, the CDR3 reads TGTGCCAGCAGCCGGGACGGCACCTACGAGCAGTACTTC. It encodes CASSRDGTYEQYF.

J is TRBJ2-3 and V is TRBV10-3, with D possibly matching TRBD1 (7 bases). CDR3 size: 15 residues. V lost 6 bases to trimming and J lost 3 bases, with 16 bases between them. CDR1 is ENHRY and CDR2 is SYGVKD in the germline V gene. The CDR3 loop reads CAISSDREETDTQYF. In DNA form, the CDR3 reads TGTGCCATCAGCTCCGACAGGGAGGAAACAGATACGCAGTATTTT.

This chain links TRBV4-2 with TRBJ2-7; 11 bases fit TRBD2. Germline-derived CDR1 and CDR2 are LGHNA and YNFKEQ. The CDR3 contains 18 residues. Losses at the gene ends were 3 bases for V and 0 bases for J; bases not matched to a gene: 10. Written as DNA, the CDR3 is TGTGCCAGCAGCCATTTTCTAGCGGGGGGCCGTAGCTCCTACGAGCAGTACTTC. This codes for CASSHFLAGGRSSYEQYF.

The rearrangement uses TRBV30 and TRBJ1-4; possible D gene TRBD1, 5 bases. V was cut by 8 bases and J by 0 bases, with 10 bases left in between. The germline V gene encodes CDR1 GTSNPN and CDR2 SVGIG (reference sequence). This CDR3 spans 13 amino acids. The CDR3 DNA reads as TGTGCCGGATGGGGGGCAACTAATGAAAAACTGTTTTTT. It codes for CAGWGATNEKLFF.

The chain uses TRBV12-3 or TRBV12-4 and TRBJ1-2; possible D gene TRBD1, 6 bases. V was cut by 6 bases and J by 10 bases, with 18 bases left in between. The CDR3 spans 13 residues. The CDR3 nucleotides read TGTGCCAGCAGATCCGGGACAACTTTCATCTACACCTTC. It yields the protein CASRSGTTFIYTF.

The rearrangement joins TRBV2 to TRBJ1-2; 8 positions match TRBD1. J lost 13 bases, V lost 6 bases, and 16 bases had no gene match. The CDR3 is 14 amino acids. Germline CDR1 is SNHLY and CDR2 is FYNNEI. CDR3 coding DNA: TGTGCCAGCAGCCAAGAAGGACAGGGCAGGGGACGCACCTTC. It codes for CASSQEGQGRGRTF. The whole variable domain, filled in from reference TRBV2 and TRBJ1-2, reads EPEVTQTPSHQVTQMGQEVILRCVPISNHLYFYWYRQILGQKVEFLVSFYNNEISEKSEIFDDQFSVERPDGSNFTLKIRSTKLEDSAMYFCASSQEGQGRGRTFGSGTRLTVV.

This clonotype turned up a few times. J is TRBJ2-1 and V is TRBV12-3 or TRBV12-4; D remains unclear. V dropped 5 bases and J dropped 9 bases, with 11 bases sitting between them. The CDR3 totals 12 residues. In DNA, the CDR3 is TGTGCCAGCAGTGCCCCGCTGGTTGAGCAGTTCTTC. It is translated as CASSAPLVEQFF.

This clonotype was counted between two and nine times. The V gene is TRBV3-1, the J gene TRBJ2-7; D unresolved. Germline loops: CDR1 LGHDT, CDR2 YNNKEL (reference sequence). The V and J ends lost 1 base and 2 bases respectively, with 9 bases between them. This CDR3 spans 14 amino acids. The DNA of the CDR3 is TGTGCCAGCAGCCAAGGGCTAGGAACCTACGAGCAGTACTTC. Protein sequence: CASSQGLGTYEQYF.

The chain is built from TRBV6-2 or TRBV6-3 and TRBJ1-1; TRBD1 matches at 8 bases. Germline V gene data show CDR1 as MNHEY and CDR2 as SVGEGT. The CDR3 is 16 amino acids. The V gene end was trimmed by 2 bases and the J gene end by 1 base; junction bases not matched to a gene: 6. The CDR3 nucleotides are TGTGCCAGCAGTTACACAAGACAGGGGAGGAACACTGAAGCTTTCTTT. Translated, it gives CASSYTRQGRNTEAFF.